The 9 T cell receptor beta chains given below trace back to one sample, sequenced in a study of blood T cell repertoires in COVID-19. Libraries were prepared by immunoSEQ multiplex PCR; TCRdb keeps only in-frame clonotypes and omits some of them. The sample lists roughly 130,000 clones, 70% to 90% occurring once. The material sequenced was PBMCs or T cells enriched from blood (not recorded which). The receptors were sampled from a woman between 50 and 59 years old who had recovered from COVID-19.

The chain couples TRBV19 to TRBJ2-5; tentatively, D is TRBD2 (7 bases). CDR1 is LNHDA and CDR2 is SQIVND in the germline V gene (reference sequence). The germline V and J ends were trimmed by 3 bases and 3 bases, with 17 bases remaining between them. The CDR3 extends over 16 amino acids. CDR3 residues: CASSIGAGAVEETQYF. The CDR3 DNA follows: TGTGCCAGTAGTATTGGCGCGGGGGCCGTGGAAGAGACCCAGTACTTC. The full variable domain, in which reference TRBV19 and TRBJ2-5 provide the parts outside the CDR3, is DGGITQSPKYLFRKEGQNVTLSCEQNLNHDAMYWYRQDPGQGLRLIYYSQIVNDFQKGDIAEGYSVSREKKESFPLTVTSAQKNPTAFYLCASSIGAGAVEETQYFGPGTRLLVL.

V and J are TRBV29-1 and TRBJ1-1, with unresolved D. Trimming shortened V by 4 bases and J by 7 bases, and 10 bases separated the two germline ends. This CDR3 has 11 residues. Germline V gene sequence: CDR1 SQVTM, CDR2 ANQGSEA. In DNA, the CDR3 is TGCAGCGTTGGGGGAGTGGTTGAAGCTTTCTTT. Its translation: CSVGGVVEAFF.

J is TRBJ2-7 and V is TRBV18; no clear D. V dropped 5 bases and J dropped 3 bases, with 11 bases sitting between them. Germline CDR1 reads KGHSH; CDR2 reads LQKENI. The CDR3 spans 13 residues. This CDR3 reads CASSFDKNYEQYF. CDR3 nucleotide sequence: TGTGCCAGCTCATTCGACAAGAACTACGAGCAGTACTTC. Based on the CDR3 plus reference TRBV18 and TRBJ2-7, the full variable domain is NAGVMQNPRHLVRRRGQEARLRCSPMKGHSHVYWYRQLPEEGLKFMVYLQKENIIDESGMPKERFSAEFPKEGPSILRIQQVVRGDSAAYFCASSFDKNYEQYFGPGTRLTVT.

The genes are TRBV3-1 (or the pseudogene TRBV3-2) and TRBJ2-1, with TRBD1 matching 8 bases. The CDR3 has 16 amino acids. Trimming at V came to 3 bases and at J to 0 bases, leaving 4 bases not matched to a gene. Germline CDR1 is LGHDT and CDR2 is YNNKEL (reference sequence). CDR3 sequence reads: CASSQGTGGSYNEQFF. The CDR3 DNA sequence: TGTGCCAGCAGCCAGGGAACAGGGGGCTCCTACAATGAGCAGTTCTTC.

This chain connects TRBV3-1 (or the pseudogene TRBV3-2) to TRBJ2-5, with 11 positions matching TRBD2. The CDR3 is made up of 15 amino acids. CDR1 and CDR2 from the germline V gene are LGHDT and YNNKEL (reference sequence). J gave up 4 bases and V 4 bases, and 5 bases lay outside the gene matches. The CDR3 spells CASSPLAGGGETQYF. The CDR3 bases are TGTGCCAGCAGCCCCCTAGCGGGGGGAGGAGAGACCCAGTACTTC.

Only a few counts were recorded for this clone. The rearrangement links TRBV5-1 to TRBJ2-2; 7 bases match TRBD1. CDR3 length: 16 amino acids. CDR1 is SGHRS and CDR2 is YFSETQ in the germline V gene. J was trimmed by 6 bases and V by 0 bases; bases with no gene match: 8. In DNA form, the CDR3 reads TGCGCCAGCAGCTTGGATCGGACAGGCTATCCCGGGGAGCTGTTTTTT. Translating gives CASSLDRTGYPGELFF.

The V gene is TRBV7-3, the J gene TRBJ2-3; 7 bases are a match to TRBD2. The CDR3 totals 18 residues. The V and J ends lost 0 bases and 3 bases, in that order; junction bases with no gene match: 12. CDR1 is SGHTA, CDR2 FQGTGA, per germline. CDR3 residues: CASSLTIFSGGPTDTQYF. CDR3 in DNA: TGTGCCAGCAGCTTAACGATCTTTTCGGGGGGACCTACAGATACGCAGTATTTT. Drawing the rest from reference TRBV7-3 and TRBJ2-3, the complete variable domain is GAGVSQTPSNKVTEKGKYVELRCDPISGHTALYWYRQSLGQGPEFLIYFQGTGAADDSGLPNDRFFAVRPEGSVSTLKIQRTERGDSAVYLCASSLTIFSGGPTDTQYFGPGTRLTVL.

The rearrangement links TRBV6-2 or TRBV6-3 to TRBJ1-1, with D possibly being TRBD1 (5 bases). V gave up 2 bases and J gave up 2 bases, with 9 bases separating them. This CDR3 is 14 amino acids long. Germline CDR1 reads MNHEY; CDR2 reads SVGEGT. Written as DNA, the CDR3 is TGTGCCAGCAGTTACGGGGGGGGAAACACTGAAGCTTTCTTT. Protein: CASSYGGGNTEAFF.

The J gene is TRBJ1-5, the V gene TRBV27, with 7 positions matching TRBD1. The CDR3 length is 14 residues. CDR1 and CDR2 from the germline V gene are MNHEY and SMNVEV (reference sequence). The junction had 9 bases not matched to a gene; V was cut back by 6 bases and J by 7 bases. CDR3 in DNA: TGTGCCAGCAGCTATGACAGGGATGGCCAGCCCCAGCATTTT. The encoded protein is CASSYDRDGQPQHF.